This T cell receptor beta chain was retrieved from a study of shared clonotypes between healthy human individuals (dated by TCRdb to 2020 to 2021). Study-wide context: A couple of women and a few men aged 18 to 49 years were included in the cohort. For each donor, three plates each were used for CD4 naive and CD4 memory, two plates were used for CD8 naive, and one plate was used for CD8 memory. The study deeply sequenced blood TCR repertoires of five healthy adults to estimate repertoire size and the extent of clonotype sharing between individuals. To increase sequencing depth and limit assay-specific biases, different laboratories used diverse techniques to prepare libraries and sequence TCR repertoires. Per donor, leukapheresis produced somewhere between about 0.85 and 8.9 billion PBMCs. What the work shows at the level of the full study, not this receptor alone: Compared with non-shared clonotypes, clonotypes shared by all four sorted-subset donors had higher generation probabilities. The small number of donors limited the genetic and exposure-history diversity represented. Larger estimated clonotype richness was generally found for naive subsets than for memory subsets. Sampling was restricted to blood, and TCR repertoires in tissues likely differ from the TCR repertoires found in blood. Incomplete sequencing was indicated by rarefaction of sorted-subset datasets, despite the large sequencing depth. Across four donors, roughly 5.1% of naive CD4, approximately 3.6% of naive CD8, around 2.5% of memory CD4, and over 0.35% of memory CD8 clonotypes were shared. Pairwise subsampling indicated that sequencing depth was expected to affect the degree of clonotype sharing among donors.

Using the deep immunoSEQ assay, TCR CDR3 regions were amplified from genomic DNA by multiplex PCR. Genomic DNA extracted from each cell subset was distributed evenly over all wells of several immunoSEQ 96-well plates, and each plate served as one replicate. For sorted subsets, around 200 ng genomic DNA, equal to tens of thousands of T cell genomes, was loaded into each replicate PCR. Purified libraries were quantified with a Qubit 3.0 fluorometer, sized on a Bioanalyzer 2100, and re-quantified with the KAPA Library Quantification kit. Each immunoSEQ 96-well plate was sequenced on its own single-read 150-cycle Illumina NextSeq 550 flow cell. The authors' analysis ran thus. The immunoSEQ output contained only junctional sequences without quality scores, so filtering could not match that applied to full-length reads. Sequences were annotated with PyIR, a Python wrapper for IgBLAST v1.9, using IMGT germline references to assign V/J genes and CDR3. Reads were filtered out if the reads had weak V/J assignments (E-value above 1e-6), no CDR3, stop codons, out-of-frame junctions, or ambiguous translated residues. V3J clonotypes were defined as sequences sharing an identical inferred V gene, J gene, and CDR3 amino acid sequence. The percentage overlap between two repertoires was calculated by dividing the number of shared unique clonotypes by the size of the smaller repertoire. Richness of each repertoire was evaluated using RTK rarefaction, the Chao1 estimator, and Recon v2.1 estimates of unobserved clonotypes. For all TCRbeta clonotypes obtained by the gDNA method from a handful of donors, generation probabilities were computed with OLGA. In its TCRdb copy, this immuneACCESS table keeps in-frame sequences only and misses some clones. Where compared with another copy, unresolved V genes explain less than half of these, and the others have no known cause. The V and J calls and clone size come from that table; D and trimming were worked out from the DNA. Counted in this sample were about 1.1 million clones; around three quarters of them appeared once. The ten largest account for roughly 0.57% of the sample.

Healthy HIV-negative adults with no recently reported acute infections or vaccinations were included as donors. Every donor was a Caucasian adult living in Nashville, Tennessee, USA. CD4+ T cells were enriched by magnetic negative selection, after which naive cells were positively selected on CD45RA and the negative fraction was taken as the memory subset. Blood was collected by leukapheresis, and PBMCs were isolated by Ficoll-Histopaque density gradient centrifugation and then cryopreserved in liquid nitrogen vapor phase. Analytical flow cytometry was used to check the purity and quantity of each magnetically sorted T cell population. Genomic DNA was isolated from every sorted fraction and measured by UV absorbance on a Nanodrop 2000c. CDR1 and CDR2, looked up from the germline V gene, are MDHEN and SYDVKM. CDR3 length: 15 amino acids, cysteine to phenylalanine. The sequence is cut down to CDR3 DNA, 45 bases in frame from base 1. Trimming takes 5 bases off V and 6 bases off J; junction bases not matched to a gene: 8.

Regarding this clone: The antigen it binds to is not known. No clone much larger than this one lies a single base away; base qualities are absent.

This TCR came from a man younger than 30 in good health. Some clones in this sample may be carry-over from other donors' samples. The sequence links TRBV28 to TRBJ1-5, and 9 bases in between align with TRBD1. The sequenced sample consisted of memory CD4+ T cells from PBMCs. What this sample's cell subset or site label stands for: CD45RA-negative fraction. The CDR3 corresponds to CASSRLGQGSQPQHF. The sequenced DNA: TGTGCCAGCAGTCGGTTAGGACAGGGGAGTCAGCCCCAGCATTTT.